What follows describes a single T cell receptor beta chain. The sample comes from a study of blood T cell repertoires in COVID-19. The repertoire was sequenced with immunoSEQ multiplex PCR; TCRdb's copy has only in-frame clones and lacks some. The table records over 45,000 clones, less than 85% of them present only once. CDR1 is MDHEN and CDR2 is SYDVKM in the germline V gene. V lost 3 bases, J lost 3 bases, and 6 bases lay in between. CDR3 size: 13 residues. Sequencing was performed on peripheral blood. The TCR was taken from a woman between 50 and 59 years old with active or convalescent COVID-19. The J gene is TRBJ2-1, the V gene TRBV28; weak D call: TRBD2 (5 bases). CDR3 loop: CASSFRGYNEQFF. The CDR3 DNA reads TGTGCCAGCAGTTTTCGGGGCTACAATGAGCAGTTCTTC.